These 24 T cell receptor beta chains share one sample of origin, sequenced in a study of cytomegalovirus exposure and HLA in healthy donors. PCR amplification relied on 60 Vbeta primers (plus 13 Jbeta primers). The data were produced by immunoSEQ multiplex PCR, yet TCRdb's version contains in-frame clones alone and is incomplete. The sample consists of approximately 140,000 clones, approximately 70% of them appearing once. Sequencing input: PBMCs. These receptors all come from a woman under 30 in good health and CMV-seronegative.

V is TRBV18 and J is TRBJ1-4, with 10 bases fitting TRBD1. The trim removed 3 bases at V and 5 bases at J, leaving 0 bases unmatched. Germline V gene sequence: CDR1 KGHSH, CDR2 LQKENI. The CDR3 covers 14 residues. The CDR3 nucleotides are TGTGCCAGCTCACCGGACAGGGGGAATGAAAAACTGTTTTTT. Its translation: CASSPDRGNEKLFF.

V gene TRBV13 combines with J gene TRBJ2-1; tentative D call: TRBD2 (6 bases). This CDR3 comprises 18 residues. Germline V gives CDR1 PRHDT, CDR2 FYEKMQ (reference sequence). V was cut by 2 bases and J by 4 bases, with 21 bases left in between. Written as DNA, the CDR3 is TGTGCCAGCAGCTTAATCGGGGGAGACCCTGGGGTATACAATGAGCAGTTCTTC. Translation: CASSLIGGDPGVYNEQFF. The whole variable domain, remainder taken from reference TRBV13 and TRBJ2-1, is AAGVIQSPRHLIKEKRETATLKCYPIPRHDTVYWYQQGPGQDPQFLISFYEKMQSDKGSIPDRFSAQQFSDYHSELNMSSLELGDSALYFCASSLIGGDPGVYNEQFFGPGTRLTVL.

This clone occurred a few times. V is TRBV7-8 and J is TRBJ1-2; D gene ambiguous. The CDR3 covers 16 residues. Germline V gene lookup returns CDR1 SGHVS and CDR2 FQNEAQ. V was trimmed by 3 bases and J by 4 bases, leaving 18 bases between them. The CDR3 DNA is TGTGCCAGCAGCTTGGGCCTTGACGGGGTCAGCTATGGCTACACCTTC. This encodes CASSLGLDGVSYGYTF.

The chain combines TRBV6-5 with TRBJ2-1, with TRBD2 matching 9 bases. Trimming cost V 7 bases and J 7 bases; bases outside gene matches: 5. The V gene's germline CDR1 is MNHEY and CDR2 SVGAGI. The CDR3 covers 13 residues. The CDR3 bases are TGTGCCAGCAAACGGCGGGAGGGAAATGAGCAGTTCTTC. Encoded protein: CASKRREGNEQFF.

V usage is TRBV9 and J usage is TRBJ2-1; 9 bases are shared with TRBD2. J was trimmed by 0 bases and V by 0 bases; bases with no gene match: 13. The CDR3 runs to 20 residues. In germline, CDR1 is SGDLS, CDR2 YYNGEE. CDR3 DNA sequence: TGTGCCAGCAGCGTAGGTCAACTAGCGGGCTATCAGAGCTCCTACAATGAGCAGTTCTTC. It yields the protein CASSVGQLAGYQSSYNEQFF.

The chain joins TRBV10-3 to TRBJ2-7; maybe TRBD2 (5 bases). CDR1 ENHRY and CDR2 SYGVKD come from the germline V gene. V lost 7 bases to trimming and J lost 3 bases, with 13 bases between them. The CDR3 extends over 13 amino acids. This CDR3 is CAINSGSFYEQYF. The CDR3 nucleotides read TGTGCCATCAACTCGGGGTCTTTCTACGAGCAGTACTTC.

In this sample, this clone turned up a few times. The rearrangement links TRBV6-5 to TRBJ1-5; 9 positions agree with TRBD1. The CDR3 extends over 13 amino acids. V was clipped by 2 bases and J by 8 bases; unmatched bases: 1. The germline V gene has CDR1 MNHEY and CDR2 SVGAGI. The CDR3 DNA sequence: TGTGCCAGCAGTTACCGGACAGGGGAGCCCCAGCATTTT. Amino acid sequence: CASSYRTGEPQHF.

V is TRBV7-9 and J is TRBJ1-2, with 7 bases that match TRBD1. The trim removed 4 bases at V and 6 bases at J, leaving 8 bases unmatched. The length of the CDR3 is 14 residues. Germline CDR1 SEHNR, CDR2 FQNEAQ (reference sequence). The DNA for the CDR3 is TGTGCCAGCAGCTCCGAGGGGGCATCTGATGGCTACACCTTC. Amino acids: CASSSEGASDGYTF.

The V call is TRBV7-9, the J call TRBJ1-2; D gene uncertain. The V gene lost 5 bases and the J gene lost 2 bases, with 15 bases spanning the gap. The CDR3 runs to 15 residues. Germline CDR1 is SEHNR and CDR2 is FQNEAQ (reference sequence). The CDR3 spells CASSPPPGANYGYTF. The CDR3 DNA reads TGTGCCAGCAGCCCTCCACCAGGTGCCAACTATGGCTACACCTTC.

The chain combines TRBV29-1 with TRBJ2-1; 9 nucleotides agree with TRBD2. Germline loops: CDR1 SQVTM, CDR2 ANQGSEA. The CDR3 totals 14 residues. The CDR3 nucleotides are TGCAGTGGGGGACGGCGGGAGGGCCTCGGGGAGCAGTTCTTC. Its protein product is CSGGRREGLGEQFF.

The chain recombines TRBV5-6 with TRBJ1-6; 8 positions match TRBD1. J gave up 7 bases and V 4 bases, and 10 bases lay outside the gene matches. CDR3 length: 16 amino acids. Germline V gene lookup returns CDR1 SGHDT and CDR2 YYEEEE. CDR3 protein: CASSPRTGRGNSPLHF. In DNA form, the CDR3 reads TGTGCCAGCAGCCCCCGGACAGGGAGAGGAAATTCACCCCTCCACTTT. The full variable domain, in which reference TRBV5-6 and TRBJ1-6 provide the parts outside the CDR3, is DAGVTQSPTHLIKTRGQQVTLRCSPKSGHDTVSWYQQALGQGPQFIFQYYEEEERQRGNFPDRFSGHQFPNYSSELNVNALLLGDSALYLCASSPRTGRGNSPLHFGNGTRLTVT.

The V gene is TRBV2, the J gene TRBJ1-2; TRBD1 might be the D (6 bases). Germline V gene data show CDR1 as SNHLY and CDR2 as FYNNEI. Trimming cost V 10 bases and J 3 bases, with 12 bases left between them. The CDR3 contains 12 residues. The CDR3 sequence is CAIQGTDYGYTF. In DNA, the CDR3 is TGTGCCATCCAGGGGACGGACTATGGCTACACCTTC. The variable domain in full, with the rest retrieved from reference TRBV2 and TRBJ1-2, is EPEVTQTPSHQVTQMGQEVILRCVPISNHLYFYWYRQILGQKVEFLVSFYNNEISEKSEIFDDQFSVERPDGSNFTLKIRSTKLEDSAMYFCAIQGTDYGYTFGSGTRLTVV.

This chain links TRBV19 with TRBJ2-7; TRBD2 is a possible D gene (5 bases). V was pared by 7 bases and J by 2 bases, with 24 bases between. There are 17 residues in the CDR3. Per germline, CDR1 LNHDA and CDR2 SQIVND (reference sequence). DNA for the CDR3: TGTGCCAGTAACCCTTCAACGCGGGCAAAAATACCCTACGAGCAGTACTTC. Translating gives CASNPSTRAKIPYEQYF.

On this clone: The sample contains more than one DNA sequence encoding this CDR3. The V gene is TRBV7-2, the J gene TRBJ1-3, with D hard to call. V shed 4 bases and J shed 3 bases, with 7 bases lying between them. This CDR3 comprises 13 residues. Germline-derived CDR1 and CDR2 are SGHTA and FQGNSA. CDR3 nucleotide sequence: TGTGCCAGCAGCTCTGACTTTGGAAACACCATATATTTT. It translates to CASSSDFGNTIYF.

The genes are TRBV19 and TRBJ1-5; 12 bases fit TRBD1. This CDR3 has 17 amino acids. V shed 3 bases and J 6 bases; nucleotides not matched to a gene: 9. CDR1 is LNHDA, CDR2 SQIVND, per germline (reference sequence). The CDR3, as DNA: TGTGCCAGTAGTATCGAGACCGGGACAGGGGGCAGTCAGCCCCAGCATTTT. It specifies CASSIETGTGGSQPQHF.

The rearrangement links TRBV28 to TRBJ2-7, with D perhaps matching TRBD1 (6 bases). Germline V gene lookup returns CDR1 MDHEN and CDR2 SYDVKM. V lost 1 base and J lost 2, with 12 bases in between. There are 15 residues in the CDR3. CDR3 protein: CASSLSTPGAYEQYF. The CDR3 bases are TGTGCCAGCAGTTTATCAACCCCAGGGGCCTACGAGCAGTACTTC.

The chain couples TRBV11-3 to TRBJ2-1, with D perhaps matching TRBD2 (5 bases). Germline V gene sequence: CDR1 SGHNT, CDR2 YENEEA. The CDR3 contains 14 residues. The V end was cut by 0 bases, the J end by 4 bases, with 7 bases between. CDR3 residues: CASSLDLAYNEQFF. The CDR3 bases are TGTGCCAGCAGCTTAGATTTAGCGTACAATGAGCAGTTCTTC.

The chain has TRBV5-5 and TRBJ1-1; the D gene is possibly TRBD1 (5 bases). This CDR3 is 14 amino acids long. The V gene lost 4 bases and the J gene lost 0 bases, with 10 bases spanning the gap. Germline-derived CDR1 and CDR2 are SGHKS and YYEKEE (reference sequence). CDR3 region: CASSPGTLNTEAFF. The CDR3 DNA reads as TGTGCCAGCAGCCCAGGGACTCTGAACACTGAAGCTTTCTTT.

This chain joins TRBV6-5 and TRBJ2-2; no clear D gene. Trimming left V 7 bases short and J 6 bases short, with 9 bases between. This CDR3 has 12 amino acids. Germline V gene sequence: CDR1 MNHEY, CDR2 SVGAGI. The CDR3 region is CASMESPGELFF. The CDR3 DNA reads as TGTGCCAGCATGGAGTCCCCCGGGGAGCTGTTTTTT.

This chain links TRBV21-1 with TRBJ1-2; the table's D call, TRBD1, was not checked against the DNA. TRBV21-1 constitutes a pseudogene. There are 15 residues in the CDR3. DNA of the CDR3: TGTGCCAGCAGCAGCCGGGGGACAGGGACGGGAGGCTACACCTTC. Its protein is CASSSRGTGTGGYTF.

The V and J genes are TRBV7-8 and TRBJ2-5; 7 bases align to TRBD2. The CDR3 runs 16 residues. Germline lookup yields CDR1 SGHVS and CDR2 FQNEAQ. The V and J ends lost 1 base and 0 bases, in that order; junction bases with no gene match: 5. CDR3 nucleotide sequence: TGTGCCAGCAGCTTAGGGGCGGGAGCTAACCAAGAGACCCAGTACTTC. Its protein is CASSLGAGANQETQYF. The full variable domain, completed using reference TRBV7-8 and TRBJ2-5, is GAGVSQSPRYKVAKRGQDVALRCDPISGHVSLFWYQQALGQGPEFLTYFQNEAQLDKSGLPSDRFFAERPEGSVSTLKIQRTQQEDSAVYLCASSLGAGANQETQYFGPGTRLLVL.

This clone appeared a few times. The CDR3 region is CASSSEWTGAREQFF. The CDR3 DNA reads TGTGCCAGCAGTTCCGAGTGGACAGGGGCGCGGGAGCAGTTCTTC. V and J are TRBV6-1 and TRBJ2-1, with TRBD1 identical over 9 bases. V shed 5 bases, J shed 10 bases, and the junction held 12 bases outside the gene matches. There are 15 residues in the CDR3. Germline V gene data show CDR1 as MNHNS and CDR2 as SASEGT.

The V gene is TRBV6-1, the J gene TRBJ2-7; 14 bases line up with TRBD2. The CDR3 has 15 residues. The J segment lost 3 bases and the V segment lost 8 bases, leaving 6 bases of the junction unmatched. The V gene's germline CDR1 is MNHNS and CDR2 SASEGT. The CDR3 spells CASRLAGGLYYEQYF. CDR3 sequence (DNA): TGTGCCAGCCGACTAGCGGGGGGGCTATACTACGAGCAGTACTTC.

J is TRBJ2-3 and V is TRBV5-4; D perhaps matches TRBD2 (6 bases). The CDR3 totals 14 residues. CDR1 and CDR2 (germline): SGHNT, YYREEE (reference sequence). With 5 bases removed from V and 2 bases from J, the gap between germline ends came to 12 bases. In DNA, the CDR3 is TGTGCCAGCAGTGGGACTTTTTACACAGATACGCAGTATTTT. It codes for CASSGTFYTDTQYF.